Presented here are 5 T cell receptor beta chains from one specimen sequenced in a study of blood T cells in healthy people across ages. Using a J-beta primer mix together with a sample-barcoded 5' primer, a second PCR was run for roughly 7 to 11 cycles. TCRdb re-called the 5' RACE reads through MiXCR, storing one row per CDR3 protein. The sample gives 600,000 to 1,000,000 distinct CDR3 sequences, roughly 60% of which show up once; 22% is in the top ten. The sequenced material came from blood. The receptors were sampled from a man between 25 and 39 years old in good health.

This clonotype has only a few counts. This rearrangement joins TRBV20-1 to TRBJ1-2; D unresolved. Germline CDR1 and CDR2: DFQATT and SNEGSKA (reference sequence). Between the trimmed V and J ends, which lost 0 bases and 3 bases, there was a span of 2 bases. CDR3 length: 11 residues. This CDR3 reads CSARDDYGYTF. CDR3 in DNA: TGCAGTGCTAGAGACGACTATGGCTACACCTTC.

The sample holds a few counts of this clonotype. The chain employs TRBV3-1 and TRBJ2-7; unclear D gene. Trimming cost V 1 base and J 4 bases, with 5 bases left between them. Germline CDR1 and CDR2: LGHDT and YNNKEL (reference sequence). The CDR3 has 12 residues. The CDR3 DNA sequence: TGTGCCAGCAGCCAAGTCATTTACGAGCAGTACTTC. Amino acid sequence: CASSQVIYEQYF.

The sample holds a few counts of this clonotype. This rearrangement joins TRBV4-1 to TRBJ2-7, with 10 bases matching TRBD2. CDR3 size: 16 residues. The V gene end was trimmed by 3 bases and the J gene end by 0 bases; junction bases not matched to a gene: 5. Germline-derived CDR1 and CDR2 are MGHRA and YSYEKL. The CDR3 bases are TGCGCCAGCAGCCATCGACTAGCGGGCGGCTCCTACGAGCAGTACTTC. This encodes CASSHRLAGGSYEQYF.

This clonotype showed up many times. V usage is TRBV4-3 and J usage is TRBJ2-1, with unresolved D. CDR3 length: 12 amino acids. The V end lost 3 bases, the J end lost 9 bases, and 9 bases lay between the germline ends. Germline V gene data show CDR1 as LGHNA and CDR2 as YSLEER. In nucleotides, the CDR3 is TGCGCCAGCAGCCATTACTTGGGTGAGCAGTTCTTC. Encoded protein: CASSHYLGEQFF.

V usage is TRBV20-1 and J usage is TRBJ2-3; weak D call: TRBD2 (6 bases). Trimming pared 3 bases from V and 4 bases from J, leaving 14 bases between. This CDR3 comprises 14 residues. The germline V gene has CDR1 DFQATT and CDR2 SNEGSKA (reference sequence). CDR3 in DNA: TGCAGTGCTAGTATGGAGGGAGCCGCAGATACGCAGTATTTT. Translating gives CSASMEGAADTQYF.